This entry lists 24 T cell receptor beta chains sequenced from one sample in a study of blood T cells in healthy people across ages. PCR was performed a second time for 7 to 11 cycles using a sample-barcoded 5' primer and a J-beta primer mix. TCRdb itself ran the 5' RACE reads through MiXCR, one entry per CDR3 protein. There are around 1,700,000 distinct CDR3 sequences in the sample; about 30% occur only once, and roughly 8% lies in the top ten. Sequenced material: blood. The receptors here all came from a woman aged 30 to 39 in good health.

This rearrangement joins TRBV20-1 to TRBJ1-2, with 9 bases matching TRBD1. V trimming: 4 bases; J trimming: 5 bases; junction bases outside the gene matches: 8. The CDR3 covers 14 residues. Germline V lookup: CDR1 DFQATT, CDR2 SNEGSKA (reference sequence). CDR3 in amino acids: CSATEDRGLYGYTF. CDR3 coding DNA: TGCAGTGCTACGGAGGACAGGGGACTTTATGGCTACACCTTC.

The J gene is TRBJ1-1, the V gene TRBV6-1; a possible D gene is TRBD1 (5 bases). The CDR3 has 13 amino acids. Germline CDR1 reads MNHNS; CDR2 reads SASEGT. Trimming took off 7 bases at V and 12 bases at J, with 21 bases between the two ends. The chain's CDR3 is CASTSLAQGETFF. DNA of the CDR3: TGTGCCAGCACCTCCTTAGCCCAGGGTGAGACTTTCTTT.

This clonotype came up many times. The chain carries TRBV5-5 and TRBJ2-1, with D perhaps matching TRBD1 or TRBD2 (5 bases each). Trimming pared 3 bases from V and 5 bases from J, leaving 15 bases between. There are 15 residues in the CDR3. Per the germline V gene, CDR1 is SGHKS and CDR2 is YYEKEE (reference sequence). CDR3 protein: CASSWGTMGHNEQFF. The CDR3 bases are TGTGCCAGCAGCTGGGGGACCATGGGCCACAATGAGCAGTTCTTC.

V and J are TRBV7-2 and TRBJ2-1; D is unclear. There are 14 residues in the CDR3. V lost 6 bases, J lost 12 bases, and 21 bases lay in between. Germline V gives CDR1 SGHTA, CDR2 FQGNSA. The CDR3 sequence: CASSYAADRLTQFF. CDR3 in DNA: TGTGCCAGCAGTTACGCAGCCGACCGGCTGACGCAGTTCTTC. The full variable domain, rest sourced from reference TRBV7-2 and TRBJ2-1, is GAGVSQSPSNKVTEKGKDVELRCDPISGHTALYWYRQSLGQGLEFLIYFQGNSAPDKSGLPSDRFSAERTGGSVSTLTIQRTQQEDSAVYLCASSYAADRLTQFFGPGTRLTVL.

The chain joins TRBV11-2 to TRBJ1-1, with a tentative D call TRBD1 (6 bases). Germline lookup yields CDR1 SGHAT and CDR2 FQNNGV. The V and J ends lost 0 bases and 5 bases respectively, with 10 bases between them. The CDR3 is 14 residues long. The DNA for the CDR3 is TGTGCCAGCAGCTTAGATCAGGGGTGGACTGAAGCTTTCTTT. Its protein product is CASSLDQGWTEAFF.

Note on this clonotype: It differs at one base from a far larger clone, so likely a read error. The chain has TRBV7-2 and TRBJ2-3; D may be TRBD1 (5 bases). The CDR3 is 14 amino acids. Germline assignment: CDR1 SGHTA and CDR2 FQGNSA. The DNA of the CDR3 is TGTGCCAGCGGCTTCACAGGTGGAACAGATACGCAGTATTTT. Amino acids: CASGFTGGTDTQYF.

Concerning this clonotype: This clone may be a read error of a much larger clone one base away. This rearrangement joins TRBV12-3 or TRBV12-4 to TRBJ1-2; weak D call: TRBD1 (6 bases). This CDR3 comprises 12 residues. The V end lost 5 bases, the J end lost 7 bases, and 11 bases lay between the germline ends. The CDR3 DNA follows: TGTGCCAGCAGTGGGGGGGGCTCTGGCTACACCTTC. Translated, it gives CASSGGGSGYTF.

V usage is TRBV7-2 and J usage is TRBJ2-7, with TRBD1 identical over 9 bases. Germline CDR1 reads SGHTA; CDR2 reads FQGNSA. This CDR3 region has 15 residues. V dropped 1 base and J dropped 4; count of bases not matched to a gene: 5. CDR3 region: CASSLEGQGGYEQYF. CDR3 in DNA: TGTGCCAGCAGCTTAGAGGGACAGGGTGGTTACGAGCAGTACTTC.

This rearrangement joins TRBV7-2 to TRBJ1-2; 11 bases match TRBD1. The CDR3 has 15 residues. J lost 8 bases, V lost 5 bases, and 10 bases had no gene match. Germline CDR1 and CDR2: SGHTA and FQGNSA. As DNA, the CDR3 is TGTGCCAGCAGCGGGCCTGGGACAGGGGGTGTCGGCTACACCTTC. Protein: CASSGPGTGGVGYTF.

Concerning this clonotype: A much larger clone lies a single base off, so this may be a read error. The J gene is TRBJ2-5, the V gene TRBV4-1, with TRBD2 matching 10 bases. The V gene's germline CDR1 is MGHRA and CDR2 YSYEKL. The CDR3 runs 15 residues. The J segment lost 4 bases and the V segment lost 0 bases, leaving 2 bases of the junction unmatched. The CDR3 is CASSQERTSGETQYF. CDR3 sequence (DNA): TGCGCCAGCAGCCAAGAGAGGACTAGCGGAGAGACCCAGTACTTC.

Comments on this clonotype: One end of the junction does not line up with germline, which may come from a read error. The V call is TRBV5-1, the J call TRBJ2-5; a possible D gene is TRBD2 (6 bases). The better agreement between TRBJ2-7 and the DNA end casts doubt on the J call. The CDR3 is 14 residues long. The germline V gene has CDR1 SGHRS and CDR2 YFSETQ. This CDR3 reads CASSFSGSSDEQYF. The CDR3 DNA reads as TGCGCCAGCAGCTTTAGCGGATCCTCCGACGAGCAGTACTTC.

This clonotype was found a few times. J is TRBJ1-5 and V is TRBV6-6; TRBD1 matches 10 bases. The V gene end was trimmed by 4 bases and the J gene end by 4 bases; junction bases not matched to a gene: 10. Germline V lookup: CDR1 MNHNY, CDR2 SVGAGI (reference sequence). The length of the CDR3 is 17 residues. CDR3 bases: TGTGCCAGCAGTTCGTCGACAGGGGGCAGGATGAATCAGCCCCAGCATTTT. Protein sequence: CASSSSTGGRMNQPQHF.

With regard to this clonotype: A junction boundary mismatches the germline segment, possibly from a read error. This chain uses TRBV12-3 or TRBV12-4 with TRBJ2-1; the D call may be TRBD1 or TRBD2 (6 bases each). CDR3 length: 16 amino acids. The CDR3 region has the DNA TGTGCCAGCGGTTTAAGGGGGGCGGACAGAGGGAGTGAGCAGTTCTTC. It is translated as CASGLRGADRGSEQFF.

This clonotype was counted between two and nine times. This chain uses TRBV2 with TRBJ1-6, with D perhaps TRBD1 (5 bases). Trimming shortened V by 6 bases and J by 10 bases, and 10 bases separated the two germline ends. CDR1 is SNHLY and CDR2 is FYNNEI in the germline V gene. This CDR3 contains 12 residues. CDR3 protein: CASRGEGSPLHF. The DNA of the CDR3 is TGTGCCAGCAGAGGGGAGGGATCACCCCTCCACTTT.

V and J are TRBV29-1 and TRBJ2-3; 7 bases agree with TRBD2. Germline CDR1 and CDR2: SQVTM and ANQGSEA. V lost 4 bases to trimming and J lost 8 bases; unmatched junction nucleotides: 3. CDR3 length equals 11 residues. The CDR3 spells CSVVPGGTQYF. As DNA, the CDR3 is TGCAGCGTTGTCCCGGGGGGTACGCAGTATTTT.

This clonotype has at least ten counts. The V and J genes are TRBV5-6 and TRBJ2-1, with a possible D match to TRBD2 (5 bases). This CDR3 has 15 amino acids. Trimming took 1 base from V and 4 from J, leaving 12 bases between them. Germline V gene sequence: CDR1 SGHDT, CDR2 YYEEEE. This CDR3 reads CASSLMGSGYNEQFF. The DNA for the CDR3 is TGTGCCAGCAGCTTGATGGGGAGTGGGTACAATGAGCAGTTCTTC.

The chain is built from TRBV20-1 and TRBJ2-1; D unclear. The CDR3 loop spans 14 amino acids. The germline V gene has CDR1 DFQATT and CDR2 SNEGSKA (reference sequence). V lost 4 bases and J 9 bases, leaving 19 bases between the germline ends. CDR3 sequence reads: CSAIQRMLVGEQFF. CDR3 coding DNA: TGCAGTGCTATTCAAAGGATGCTGGTCGGTGAGCAGTTCTTC.

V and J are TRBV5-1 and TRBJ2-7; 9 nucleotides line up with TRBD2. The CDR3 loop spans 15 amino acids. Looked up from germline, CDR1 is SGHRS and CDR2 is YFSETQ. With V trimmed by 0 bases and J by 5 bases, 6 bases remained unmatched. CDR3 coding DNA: TGCGCCAGCAGCTTGGCCGCGGGGGGGATGAACGAGCAGTACTTC. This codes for CASSLAAGGMNEQYF.

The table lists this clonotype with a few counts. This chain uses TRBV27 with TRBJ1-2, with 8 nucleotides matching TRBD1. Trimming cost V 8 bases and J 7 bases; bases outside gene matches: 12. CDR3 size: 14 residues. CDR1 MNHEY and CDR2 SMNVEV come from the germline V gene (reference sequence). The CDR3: CASGGTGWSFGYTF. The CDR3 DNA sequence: TGTGCCAGCGGGGGGACAGGATGGAGTTTTGGCTACACCTTC.

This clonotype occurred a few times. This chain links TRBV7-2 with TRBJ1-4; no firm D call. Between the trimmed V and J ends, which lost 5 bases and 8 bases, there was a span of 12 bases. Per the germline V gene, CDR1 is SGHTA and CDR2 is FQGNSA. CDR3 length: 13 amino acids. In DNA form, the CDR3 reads TGTGCCAGCAGCACCAGACTGGGGGAAAAACTGTTTTTT. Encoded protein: CASSTRLGEKLFF.

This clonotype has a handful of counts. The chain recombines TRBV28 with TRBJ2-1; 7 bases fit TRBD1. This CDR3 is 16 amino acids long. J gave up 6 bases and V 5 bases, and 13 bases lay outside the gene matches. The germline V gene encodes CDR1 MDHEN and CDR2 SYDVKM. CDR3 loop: CASSTQRTGACNEQFF. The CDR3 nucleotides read TGTGCCAGCAGTACCCAACGGACAGGTGCCTGCAATGAGCAGTTCTTC. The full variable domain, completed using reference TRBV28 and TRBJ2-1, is DVKVTQSSRYLVKRTGEKVFLECVQDMDHENMFWYRQDPGLGLRLIYFSYDVKMKEKGDIPEGYSVSREKKERFSLILESASTNQTSMYLCASSTQRTGACNEQFFGPGTRLTVL.

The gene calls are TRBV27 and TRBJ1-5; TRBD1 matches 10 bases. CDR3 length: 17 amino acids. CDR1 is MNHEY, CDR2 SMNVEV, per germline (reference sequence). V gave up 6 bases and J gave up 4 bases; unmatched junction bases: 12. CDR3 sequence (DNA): TGTGCCAGCAGGCTGGTGGGACAGGGGAATAGTAATCAGCCCCAGCATTTT. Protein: CASRLVGQGNSNQPQHF.

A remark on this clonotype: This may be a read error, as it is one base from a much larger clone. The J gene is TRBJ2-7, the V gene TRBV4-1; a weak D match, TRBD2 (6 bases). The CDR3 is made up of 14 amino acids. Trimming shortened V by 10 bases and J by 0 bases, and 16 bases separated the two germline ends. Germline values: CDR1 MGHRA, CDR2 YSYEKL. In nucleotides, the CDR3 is TGCGCCAACAGTGGAGGGGTAATCTCCTACGAGCAGTACTTC. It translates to CANSGGVISYEQYF.

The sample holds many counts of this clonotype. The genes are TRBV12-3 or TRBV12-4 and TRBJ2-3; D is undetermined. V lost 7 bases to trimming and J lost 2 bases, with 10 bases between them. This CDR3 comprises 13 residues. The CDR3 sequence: CASTSRTTDTQYF. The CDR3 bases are TGTGCCAGCACCTCACGGACCACAGATACGCAGTATTTT.